One sample yielded the 7 T cell receptor beta chains listed below, sequenced in a study of blood T cell repertoires in COVID-19 (dated by TCRdb to about 2020). Libraries came from the immunoSEQ multiplex PCR assay. TCRdb stores this immuneACCESS table with in-frame sequences only. Part of the clones is absent; in the studies checked, under half of the shortfall reflects unresolved V genes, and no reason is known for the rest. The sample table holds fewer than 450,000 clones, of which around 88% were seen once. The ten top clones hold roughly 12% of the sample. Sequenced input: peripheral blood. The receptors derive from a woman in her forties or fifties with COVID-19, enrolled during active disease.

The chain combines TRBV20-1 with TRBJ2-3; D uncertain. The germline V and J ends were trimmed by 2 bases and 5 bases, with 5 bases remaining between them. Germline assignment: CDR1 DFQATT and CDR2 SNEGSKA (reference sequence). The CDR3 is made up of 11 amino acids. DNA of the CDR3: TGCAGTGCTAGATTCCTAGATACGCAGTATTTT. This codes for CSARFLDTQYF.

The rearrangement joins TRBV14 to TRBJ2-4; no reliable D call. Trimming stripped 0 bases from V and 0 bases from J, with 3 bases between. The CDR3 covers 14 residues. Germline CDR1 is SGHDN and CDR2 is FVKESK. CDR3 residues: CASSQDLAKNIQYF. CDR3 nucleotides: TGTGCCAGCAGCCAAGACTTAGCCAAAAACATTCAGTACTTC.

J is TRBJ2-3 and V is TRBV5-8; a possible D gene is TRBD2 (6 bases). Germline CDR1 SGHTS, CDR2 YDEGEE. CDR3 size: 15 residues. Between the trimmed V and J ends, which lost 4 bases and 2 bases, there was a span of 14 bases. CDR3 region: CASSPEGNPTDTQYF. Here the CDR3 DNA reads TGTGCCAGCAGCCCGGAGGGGAACCCCACAGATACGCAGTATTTT.

This clone was seen a few times. V is TRBV27 and J is TRBJ2-7; unclear D gene. The CDR3 consists of 13 residues. Germline V lookup: CDR1 MNHEY, CDR2 SMNVEV (reference sequence). Between the trimmed V and J ends, which lost 2 bases and 5 bases, there was a span of 10 bases. DNA of the CDR3: TGTGCCAGCAGTTTAAGTGAGGCGGACGAGCAGTACTTC. Encoded protein: CASSLSEADEQYF.

The chain links TRBV14 to TRBJ2-7; 11 nucleotides line up with TRBD2. The CDR3 length is 18 residues. Germline-derived CDR1 and CDR2 are SGHDN and FVKESK. Losses at the gene ends were 1 base for V and 5 bases for J; bases not matched to a gene: 13. In nucleotides, the CDR3 is TGTGCCAGCAGCCAAGCAAGGGTAGTAGCGGGGGGGCCGGACGAGCAGTACTTC. This translates into CASSQARVVAGGPDEQYF.

CDR3 in DNA: TGTGCCAGCTATAGGGACAGGGTTAGTTTTTCACCCCTCCACTTT. This encodes CASYRDRVSFSPLHF. The V call is TRBV2, the J call TRBJ1-6, with 9 bases that match TRBD1. With V trimmed by 8 bases and J by 9 bases, 11 bases remained unmatched. The CDR3 sequence is 15 residues long. From germline, CDR1 is SNHLY and CDR2 FYNNEI.

CDR3 coding DNA: TGTGCCAGTAGTATGGGACTAGCGGGGGGCTTAGGAGAGACCCAGTACTTC. Protein sequence: CASSMGLAGGLGETQYF. The rearrangement uses TRBV19 and TRBJ2-5; 15 bases map to TRBD2. V lost 3 bases and J lost 4; bases outside the gene matches: 6. This CDR3 contains 17 residues. Germline V gene sequence: CDR1 LNHDA, CDR2 SQIVND (reference sequence).